These T cell receptor beta chains were read from a single sample in a study of blood T cell repertoires in COVID-19. Libraries were prepared by immunoSEQ multiplex PCR; TCRdb keeps only in-frame clonotypes and omits some of them. The table has roughly 200,000 clones, 88% seen once. Sequencing used PBMCs or T cells enriched from blood (not recorded which). Source of these receptors: a woman aged 25 to 45 who had recovered from COVID-19. Each CDR3 is given with its conserved first and last residue. The D gene is left open where the match is weak. The size field is filled for only some rows; it gives once, few, many or a size class.

many	TRBV6-4	NA	TRBJ2-1	TGTGCCAGCAGTGACTCGGACAACAATGAGCAGTTCTTC	CASSDSDNNEQFF
NA	TRBV7-2	TRBD1	TRBJ1-2	TGTGCCAGCAGCTCTTCCGGGACAGGCTTCTATGGCTACACCTTC	CASSSSGTGFYGYTF
NA	TRBV6-5	TRBD1	TRBJ1-3	TGTGCCAGCAGTTGGGCAGGGGGTGGAAACACCATATATTTT	CASSWAGGGNTIYF
NA	TRBV27	NA	TRBJ1-1	TGTGCCAGCAGTCCCTCACTCAGGGGTTTAAACACTGAAGCTTTCTTT	CASSPSLRGLNTEAFF
NA	TRBV11-3	NA	TRBJ2-1	TGTGCCAGCAGCGTTACCGGGACCTACAATGAGCAGTTCTTC	CASSVTGTYNEQFF
NA	TRBV4-3	TRBD1	TRBJ2-2	TGCGCCAGCAGCCCAGGACAGGTGACCGGGGAGCTGTTTTTT	CASSPGQVTGELFF
NA	TRBV11-3	NA	TRBJ2-1	TGTGCCAGCAGCTCCGTAGCGGCCGAGCAGTTCTTC	CASSSVAAEQFF
NA	TRBV19	TRBD1	TRBJ1-2	TGTGCCAGTAGAACAGGGGGCACGGGCTACACCTTC	CASRTGGTGYTF
NA	TRBV5-1	NA	TRBJ1-2	TGCGCCAGCAGCTTGGGTTCGGCGGGGTCCTATGGCTACACCTTC	CASSLGSAGSYGYTF
once	TRBV7-9	NA	TRBJ2-1	TGTGCCAGCAGCTTAGCTGTTGGTAGAGGGCAGTTCTTC	CASSLAVGRGQFF
NA	TRBV27	NA	TRBJ2-1	TGTGCCAGCAGTCTCGGGACACCGGGGGGCAATGAGCAGTTCTTC	CASSLGTPGGNEQFF
NA	TRBV19	NA	TRBJ1-3	TGTGCCAGTAATGGTCGAAGCACGAGCTCTGGAAACACCATATATTTT	CASNGRSTSSGNTIYF
NA	TRBV7-6	NA	TRBJ2-3	TGTGCCAGCAGCTTGATGGACTCTTACACAGATACGCAGTATTTT	CASSLMDSYTDTQYF
once	TRBV6-2/TRBV6-3	TRBD1	TRBJ2-5	TGTGCCAGCAGTTACTCGTCCCGACAGGGGGTAGGGGAGACCCAGTACTTC	CASSYSSRQGVGETQYF
NA	TRBV6-4	TRBD1	TRBJ1-1	TGTGCCAGCAGTGACCAGGGGGTAATCACTGAAGCTTTCTTT	CASSDQGVITEAFF
NA	TRBV20-1	NA	TRBJ1-4	TGCAGTCATGTAAGGGGTGAAAAACTGTTTTTT	CSHVRGEKLFF
NA	TRBV6-5	NA	TRBJ1-6	TGTGCCAGCAGTTACTCAAGGGGGAATAATTCACCCCTCCACTTT	CASSYSRGNNSPLHF
NA	TRBV6-1	NA	TRBJ1-6	TGTGCCAGCAGTGAAGGCCAGCCGGGTAGGTCCCTCCACTTT	CASSEGQPGRSLHF
once	TRBV7-2	NA	TRBJ2-1	TGTGCCAGCAGCTTAGTTAGTGAGCAGTTCTTC	CASSLVSEQFF
NA	TRBV5-1	NA	TRBJ1-1	TGCGCCAGCAGCTTCCGGGTCGACACTGAAGCTTTCTTT	CASSFRVDTEAFF
NA	TRBV27	NA	TRBJ2-3	TGTGCCAGCAGTTTGAGTGTCGACACAGATACGCAGTATTTT	CASSLSVDTDTQYF
once	TRBV7-8	TRBD1	TRBJ1-4	TGTGCCAGCAGCTCCCCGGGACAGATTAATGAAAAACTGTTTTTT	CASSSPGQINEKLFF
NA	TRBV6-1	NA	TRBJ1-2	TGTGCCAGCAGTGAAGTTTATGACAGCGCCTATGGCTACACCTTC	CASSEVYDSAYGYTF
once	TRBV14	TRBD1	TRBJ2-7	TGTGCCAGCAGCGGAGAGGGAGCAGGGGGTACCTACGAGCAGTACTTC	CASSGEGAGGTYEQYF
NA	TRBV6-5	NA	TRBJ1-4	TGTGCCAGCAGCCCCCGGAATGAAAAACTGTTTTTT	CASSPRNEKLFF
NA	TRBV2	NA	TRBJ2-1	TGTGCCAGCACCTCGGACTTCAGCTCCTACAATGAGCAGTTCTTC	CASTSDFSSYNEQFF
few	TRBV2	NA	TRBJ1-3	TGTGCCAGCAGTGACCTATGGGGAGATGGAAACACCATATATTTT	CASSDLWGDGNTIYF
once	TRBV4-2	TRBD1	TRBJ1-5	TGTGCCAGCAGCCAAGGTGGGACAGGGGATAGCAATCAGCCCCAGCATTTT	CASSQGGTGDSNQPQHF
NA	TRBV6-2/TRBV6-3	TRBD1	TRBJ1-5	TGTGCCAGCAGTTACCAGGAGGGACAGGGAGGGAATCAGCCCCAGCATTTT	CASSYQEGQGGNQPQHF
NA	TRBV5-4	TRBD2	TRBJ2-5	TGTGCCAGCAGTATTTACACGGGGGGACGCCAAGAGACCCAGTACTTC	CASSIYTGGRQETQYF
NA	TRBV11-2	NA	TRBJ1-1	TGTGCCAGCAGCTTAGCTGGCAGGGCGGACACTGAAGCTTTCTTT	CASSLAGRADTEAFF
many	TRBV11-3	TRBD2	TRBJ2-3	TGTGCCAGCAGCCTAGGGACTAGCTCATGGGATACGCAGTATTTT	CASSLGTSSWDTQYF
many	TRBV18	TRBD2	TRBJ2-1	TGTGCCAGCTCACCACCGGGGGGGGTCTGGAATGAGCAGTTCTTC	CASSPPGGVWNEQFF
NA	TRBV7-8	TRBD1	TRBJ1-2	TGTGCCAGCAGCTTAGGACAGGGACATAACTATGGCTACACCTTC	CASSLGQGHNYGYTF
NA	TRBV30	NA	TRBJ1-6	TGTGCCTGGGGGGGCGCGGATAATTCACCCCTCCACTTT	CAWGGADNSPLHF
NA	TRBV19	TRBD1	TRBJ1-5	TGTGCCAGTAGTTCCCGACGACAGGGAAATAGCAATCAGCCCCAGCATTTT	CASSSRRQGNSNQPQHF
NA	TRBV29-1	NA	TRBJ2-5	TGCAGCGCCGGCACCGACACCGTTCCCTACCAAGAGACCCAGTACTTC	CSAGTDTVPYQETQYF
NA	TRBV27	NA	TRBJ1-2	TGTGCCAGCCGTAAACAGGGCGAACTCTATGGCTACACCTTC	CASRKQGELYGYTF
medium-sized	TRBV2	TRBD1	TRBJ2-7	TGTGCCAGCAACAACGCAGGGGGAGACGAGCAGTACTTC	CASNNAGGDEQYF
NA	TRBV12-3/TRBV12-4	NA	TRBJ1-5	TGTGCCAGCAGTTATGGGAGGGATCAGCCCCAGCATTTT	CASSYGRDQPQHF
NA	TRBV7-7	TRBD1	TRBJ2-7	TGTGCTAGCAGTCAGGGGTTGACAGGGCAATACGAGCAGTACTTC	CASSQGLTGQYEQYF
NA	TRBV3-1/TRBV3-2	NA	TRBJ2-5	TGTGCCAGCAGCCAAGGGGGGGAAGGGACCCAGTACTTC	CASSQGGEGTQYF
NA	TRBV7-3	TRBD2	TRBJ2-3	TGTGCCAGCAGCTTAAGCGGGGGGCCTCTTGATACGCAGTATTTT	CASSLSGGPLDTQYF
NA	TRBV29-1	TRBD1	TRBJ1-1	TGCAGCGCTGCACACTGGGGGACAGGGACCCTAGATACTGAAGCTTTCTTT	CSAAHWGTGTLDTEAFF
once	TRBV7-2	TRBD2	TRBJ2-1	TGTGCCAGCAGCCTTCGTTGGGCCGGGGAGGGTAATGAGCAGTTCTTC	CASSLRWAGEGNEQFF
NA	TRBV20-1	NA	TRBJ2-7	TGCAGTGCTGACAGGTACGAGCAGTACTTC	CSADRYEQYF
NA	TRBV3-1/TRBV3-2	NA	TRBJ2-3	TGTGCCAGCAGCCTTAGGGGGACCACAGATACGCAGTATTTT	CASSLRGTTDTQYF
NA	TRBV14	NA	TRBJ2-1	TGTGCCAGCAGCCAATCCCGGGTGGGGGGGCGCTCCTACAATGAGCAGTTCTTC	CASSQSRVGGRSYNEQFF
NA	TRBV10-1	NA	TRBJ1-1	TGCGCCAGCAGTGCAGTCGTCCTGAACACTGAAGCTTTCTTT	CASSAVVLNTEAFF
NA	TRBV5-1	TRBD2	TRBJ2-3	TGCGCCAGCAGCCCCGGACTAGCGGGGGCCCTGATCACAGATACGCAGTATTTT	CASSPGLAGALITDTQYF
NA	TRBV6-2/TRBV6-3	TRBD2	TRBJ2-1	TGTGCCAGCAGTTACTCCCTCTCGGAACCCGGACTAGCACTCGGCAATGAGCAGTTCTTC	CASSYSLSEPGLALGNEQFF
NA	TRBV5-5	TRBD1	TRBJ2-2	TGTGCCAGCAGCCCCGGACAGGGGGCAGGCGGGGAGCTGTTTTTT	CASSPGQGAGGELFF
once	TRBV7-3	NA	TRBJ2-7	TGTGCCAGCAGCTTGGGGCCTAACTACGAGCAGTACTTC	CASSLGPNYEQYF
NA	TRBV25-1	NA	TRBJ1-6	TGTGCCAGCAGTGAATTCCCTCTCAATTCACCCCTCCACTTT	CASSEFPLNSPLHF
NA	TRBV5-4	NA	TRBJ2-5	TGTGCCAGCAGCTTGGGGCTTGGCGGGGAAATACAAGAGACCCAGTACTTC	CASSLGLGGEIQETQYF
many	TRBV14	NA	TRBJ1-1	TGTGCCAGCAGCCCCGGACAGCAGAACACTGAAGCTTTCTTT	CASSPGQQNTEAFF
NA	TRBV5-1	TRBD1	TRBJ2-3	TGCGCCAGCAGCTTCAGGGACAGGGGCACAGATACGCAGTATTTT	CASSFRDRGTDTQYF
few	TRBV6-5	TRBD1	TRBJ1-5	TGTGCCAGCAGTTACGACAGGGATTTTCAGCCCCAGCATTTT	CASSYDRDFQPQHF
once	TRBV29-1	NA	TRBJ1-1	TGCAGCGTTGGGGCGGACAGACGTATGACTGAAGCTTTCTTT	CSVGADRRMTEAFF